Sequencing of this T cell receptor beta chain was carried out in a study of blood T cell repertoires in COVID-19. About the research overall: COVID-19 samples from acute and convalescent phases originated in the United States, Italy and Spain. T cells, B-cell-depleted T cells, or PBMCs provided the cDNA or gDNA that served as material.

Authors' methods: Cell counts per sample came from amplifying reference gene primers. Repertoires were generated with immunoSEQ multiplex PCR, while TCRdb's copy carries only in-frame clones and drops some. V and J calls and clone size are those listed in that table; D and trimming were worked out from the DNA. The sample carries about 60,000 clones, 65% to 90% recorded once. Seattle's cohort entered during active infection and was followed longitudinally. In germline, CDR1 is SGHTA, CDR2 FQGNSA. With 6 bases removed from V and 1 base from J, the gap between germline ends came to 10 bases. The CDR3 loop spans 14 amino acids.

Sample: peripheral blood. The chain carries TRBV7-2 and TRBJ2-1; D might be TRBD2 (6 bases). The source is a man in his forties or fifties with COVID-19, enrolled during active disease. The CDR3 coding sequence is TGTGCCAGCAGTGAGGGACTTTCCTACAATGAGCAGTTCTTC. Its protein is CASSEGLSYNEQFF.